The entry below describes one T cell receptor (beta chain). The antigen is undetermined. The source of the sample is a study of cytomegalovirus exposure and HLA in healthy donors. General study results and limits: Usually a TCR sequence was rare, but some public TCRs were found in many donors. Subsequent analysis revealed that first-cohort TCR clusters tended to co-occur in the 120 or so validation repertoires. Under in vitro conditions, a few CMV-associated chains were confirmed as specific for CMV antigens.

Germline V gives CDR1 MNHEY, CDR2 SMNVEV (reference sequence). Unmatched junction bases numbered 3, after V lost 4 bases and J lost 5 bases. The CDR3 has 13 amino acids. Clones were sequenced by immunoSEQ multiplex PCR, and TCRdb holds only the in-frame ones, with some missing. The sample consists of 60,000 to 85,000 clones, nearly 96% of them appearing once. The clonotype was recovered from a woman younger than 35 in good health and CMV-seropositive. The V call is TRBV27, the J call TRBJ2-7, with 9 bases aligning to TRBD2. The specimen was PBMCs. The CDR3 region is CASSSSGKHEQYF. The CDR3, as DNA: TGTGCCAGCAGTTCTAGCGGGAAACACGAGCAGTACTTC.